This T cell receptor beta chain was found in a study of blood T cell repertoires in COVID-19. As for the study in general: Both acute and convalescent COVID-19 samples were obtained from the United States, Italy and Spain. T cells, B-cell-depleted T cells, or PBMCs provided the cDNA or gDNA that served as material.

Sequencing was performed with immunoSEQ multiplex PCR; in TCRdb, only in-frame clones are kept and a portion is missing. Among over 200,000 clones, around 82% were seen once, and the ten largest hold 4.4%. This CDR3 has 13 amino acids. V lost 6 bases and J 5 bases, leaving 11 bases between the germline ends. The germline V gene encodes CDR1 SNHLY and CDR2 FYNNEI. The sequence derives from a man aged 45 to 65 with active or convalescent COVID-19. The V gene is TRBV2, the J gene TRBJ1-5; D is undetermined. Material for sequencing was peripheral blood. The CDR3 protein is CASRGGFYQPQHF. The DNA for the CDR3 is TGTGCCAGCAGAGGAGGCTTTTATCAGCCCCAGCATTTT. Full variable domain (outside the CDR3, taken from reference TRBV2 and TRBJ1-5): EPEVTQTPSHQVTQMGQEVILRCVPISNHLYFYWYRQILGQKVEFLVSFYNNEISEKSEIFDDQFSVERPDGSNFTLKIRSTKLEDSAMYFCASRGGFYQPQHFGDGTRLSIL.